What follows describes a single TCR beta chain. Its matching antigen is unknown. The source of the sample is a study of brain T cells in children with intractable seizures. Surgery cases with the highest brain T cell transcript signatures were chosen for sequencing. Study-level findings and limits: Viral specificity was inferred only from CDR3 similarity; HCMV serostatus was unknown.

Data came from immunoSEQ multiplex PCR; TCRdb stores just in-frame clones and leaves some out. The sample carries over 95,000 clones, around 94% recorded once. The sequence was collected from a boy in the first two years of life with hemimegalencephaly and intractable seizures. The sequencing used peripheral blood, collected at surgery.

The CDR3, as DNA: TGTGCCAGCTCACCACCCAAGGGGAATAAGGGTTTCTACGAGCAGTACTTC. This codes for CASSPPKGNKGFYEQYF. The chain links TRBV18 to TRBJ2-7; possible D gene TRBD1, 5 bases. Germline V lookup: CDR1 KGHSH, CDR2 LQKENI. The CDR3 has 17 amino acids. The germline V and J ends were trimmed by 0 bases and 3 bases, with 18 bases remaining between them.